The sequence of this T cell receptor beta chain was determined in a study of siplizumab effects on memory and regulatory T cells. The study's findings and limits: Sequences below about 10^-5 frequency were poorly captured. As a result, only a minor fraction of alloreactive clones mapped to unstimulated subsets.

Trimming left V 3 bases short and J 1 base short, with 6 bases between. CDR3 length: 13 residues. The germline V gene encodes CDR1 LNHDA and CDR2 SQIVND (reference sequence). As concerns this clone: Its target is unknown.

TCRdb keeps only in-frame clones here, not all; method: immunoSEQ multiplex PCR. Of around 82,000 clones in the sample, roughly 93% were seen once. Sequenced sample: CD8+ T cells sorted from blood. This clonotype was obtained from a human donor in good health. The chain uses TRBV19 and TRBJ1-1, with D uncertain. CDR3 in DNA: TGTGCCAGTAGTATTGGGCAGAACACTGAAGCTTTCTTT. This sequence encodes CASSIGQNTEAFF.